Presented here are 10 T cell receptor beta chains from one specimen sequenced in a study of control samples from healthy donors and cancer patients. Repertoires were generated with immunoSEQ multiplex PCR, while TCRdb's copy carries only in-frame clones and drops some. Among under 200,000 clones listed, just over 85% were seen once. The sample consisted of blood. The source is a woman aged 30 to 39 in good health.

This chain connects TRBV6-5 to TRBJ1-5; possibly TRBD1 for D (5 bases). The CDR3 is 15 residues long. The V end lost 2 bases, the J end lost 1 base, and 9 bases lay between the germline ends. From germline, CDR1 is MNHEY and CDR2 SVGAGI. CDR3 loop: CASSYGTTSNQPQHF. The CDR3 DNA reads TGTGCCAGCAGTTACGGGACGACCAGCAATCAGCCCCAGCATTTT.

V and J are TRBV2 and TRBJ2-1; D is ambiguous. Trimming removed 4 bases from V and 3 bases from J, with 13 bases in between. The CDR3 contains 15 residues. Looked up from germline, CDR1 is SNHLY and CDR2 is FYNNEI. The CDR3, as DNA: TGTGCCAGCAGTGGGTTACCGGTGGGCTACAATGAGCAGTTCTTC. It is translated as CASSGLPVGYNEQFF. Filled out from reference TRBV2 and TRBJ2-1, the complete variable domain reads EPEVTQTPSHQVTQMGQEVILRCVPISNHLYFYWYRQILGQKVEFLVSFYNNEISEKSEIFDDQFSVERPDGSNFTLKIRSTKLEDSAMYFCASSGLPVGYNEQFFGPGTRLTVL.

The V and J genes are TRBV4-1 and TRBJ1-1; D is unclear. Trimming cost V 2 bases and J 0 bases, with 10 bases left between them. The CDR3 totals 15 residues. Germline V gene sequence: CDR1 MGHRA, CDR2 YSYEKL. DNA of the CDR3: TGCGCCAGCAGCCAATGGACGGCAATGAACACTGAAGCTTTCTTT. It yields the protein CASSQWTAMNTEAFF.

The J gene is TRBJ1-1, the V gene TRBV29-1, with TRBD1 as a possible D gene (5 bases). In germline, CDR1 is SQVTM, CDR2 ANQGSEA. The CDR3 has 13 amino acids. V was trimmed by 1 base and J by 6 bases, leaving 12 bases between them. For the CDR3, the DNA is TGCAGCGTTGAAGTGTCCGGGGCGGCTGAAGCTTTCTTT. Translating gives CSVEVSGAAEAFF.

The genes are TRBV5-4 and TRBJ1-1; D call uncertain. The ends were cut back, 0 bases at V and 3 bases at J, with 15 bases in the middle. The CDR3 sequence is 16 residues long. The germline V gene encodes CDR1 SGHNT and CDR2 YYREEE (reference sequence). The DNA of the CDR3 is TGTGCCAGCAGCTTGGAGGAGGGTACGGCGGACACTGAAGCTTTCTTT. It encodes CASSLEEGTADTEAFF.

This chain uses TRBV19 with TRBJ2-2; no definite D call. The germline CDR1 and CDR2 sequences are LNHDA and SQIVND (reference sequence). The CDR3 spans 11 residues. V lost 5 bases and J 6 bases, leaving 4 bases between the germline ends. The CDR3 loop is CASSPPGELFF. The CDR3 coding sequence is TGTGCCAGTAGTCCCCCCGGGGAGCTGTTTTTT. The full variable domain, completed using reference TRBV19 and TRBJ2-2, is DGGITQSPKYLFRKEGQNVTLSCEQNLNHDAMYWYRQDPGQGLRLIYYSQIVNDFQKGDIAEGYSVSREKKESFPLTVTSAQKNPTAFYLCASSPPGELFFGEGSRLTVL.

V gene TRBV5-4 combines with J gene TRBJ1-6; maybe TRBD1 (6 bases). The CDR3 covers 16 residues. Germline V CDR1 and CDR2: SGHNT, YYREEE (reference sequence). Trimming shortened V by 3 bases and J by 11 bases, and 21 bases separated the two germline ends. The CDR3 spells CASSSYDRSRDPPLHF. CDR3 nucleotides: TGTGCCAGCAGCTCATACGACAGGTCCCGTGATCCACCCCTCCACTTT. Combining the CDR3 with reference TRBV5-4 and TRBJ1-6 gives the whole variable domain ETGVTQSPTHLIKTRGQQVTLRCSSQSGHNTVSWYQQALGQGPQFIFQYYREEENGRGNFPPRFSGLQFPNYSSELNVNALELDDSALYLCASSSYDRSRDPPLHFGNGTRLTVT.

V and J are TRBV14 and TRBJ2-5; unclear D gene. Trimming removed 3 bases at V and 5 bases at J, with 13 bases between. The CDR3 consists of 14 residues. The V gene's germline CDR1 is SGHDN and CDR2 FVKESK. DNA of the CDR3: TGTGCCAGCAGCCAGACCGGACCACGGGAGACCCAGTACTTC. Translation: CASSQTGPRETQYF.

This chain joins TRBV5-6 and TRBJ1-1; no clear D. The CDR3 contains 11 residues. CDR1 SGHDT and CDR2 YYEEEE come from the germline V gene. V was cut by 0 bases and J by 11 bases, with 8 bases left in between. The CDR3 loop reads CASSLGQEAFF. The CDR3 bases are TGTGCCAGCAGCTTGGGGCAGGAGGCTTTCTTT.

The table lists this clone with a count of one. The gene calls are TRBV4-1 and TRBJ1-1; TRBD1 might be the D (5 bases). This CDR3 region has 16 residues. The V end was cut by 0 bases, the J end by 3 bases, with 14 bases between. Germline V gene sequence: CDR1 MGHRA, CDR2 YSYEKL. The DNA for the CDR3 is TGCGCCAGCAGCCAAGATTTGGTCAGGGTGGACACTGAAGCTTTCTTT. Protein sequence: CASSQDLVRVDTEAFF.